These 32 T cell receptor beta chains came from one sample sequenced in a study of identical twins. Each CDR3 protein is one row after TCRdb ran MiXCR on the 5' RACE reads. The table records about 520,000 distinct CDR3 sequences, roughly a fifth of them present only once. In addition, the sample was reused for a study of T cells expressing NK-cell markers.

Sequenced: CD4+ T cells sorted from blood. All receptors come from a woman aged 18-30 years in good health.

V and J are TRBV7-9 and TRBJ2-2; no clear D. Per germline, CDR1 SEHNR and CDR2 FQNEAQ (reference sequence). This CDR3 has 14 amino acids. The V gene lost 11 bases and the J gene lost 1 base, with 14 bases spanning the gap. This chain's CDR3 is CARRTLMNTGELFF. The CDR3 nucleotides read TGTGCCCGCCGTACTCTCATGAACACCGGGGAGCTGTTTTTT.

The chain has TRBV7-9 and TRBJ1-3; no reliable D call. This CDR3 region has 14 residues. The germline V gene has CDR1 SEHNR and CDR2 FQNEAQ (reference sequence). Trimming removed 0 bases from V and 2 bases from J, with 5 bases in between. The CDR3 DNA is TGTGCCAGCAGCTTAGCTGGGACTGGAAACACCATATATTTT. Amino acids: CASSLAGTGNTIYF.

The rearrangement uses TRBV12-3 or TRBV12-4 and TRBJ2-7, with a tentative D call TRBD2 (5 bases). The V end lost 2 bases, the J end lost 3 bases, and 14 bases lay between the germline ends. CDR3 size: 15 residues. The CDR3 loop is CASSLRTGNRYEQYF. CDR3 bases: TGTGCCAGCAGTTTAAGGACTGGAAACCGCTACGAGCAGTACTTC.

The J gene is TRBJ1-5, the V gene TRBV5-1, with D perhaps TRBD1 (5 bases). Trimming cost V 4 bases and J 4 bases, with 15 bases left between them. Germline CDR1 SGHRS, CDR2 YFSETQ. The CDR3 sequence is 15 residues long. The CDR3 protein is CASSTTDSVNQPQHF. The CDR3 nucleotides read TGCGCCAGCAGCACAACCGACAGCGTTAATCAGCCCCAGCATTTT.

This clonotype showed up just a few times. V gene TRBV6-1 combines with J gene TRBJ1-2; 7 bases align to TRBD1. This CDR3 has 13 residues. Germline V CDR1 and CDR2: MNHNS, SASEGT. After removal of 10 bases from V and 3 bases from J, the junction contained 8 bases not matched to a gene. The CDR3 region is CATRGNNHYGYTF. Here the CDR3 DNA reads TGTGCCACCAGGGGGAACAACCACTATGGCTACACCTTC.

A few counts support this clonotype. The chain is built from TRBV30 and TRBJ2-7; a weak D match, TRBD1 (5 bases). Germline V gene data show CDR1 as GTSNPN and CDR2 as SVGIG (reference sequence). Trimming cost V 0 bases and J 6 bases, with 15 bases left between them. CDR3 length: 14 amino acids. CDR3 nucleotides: TGTGCCTGGAGTGTTGGGCAGGGAATAGCCGAGCAGTACTTC. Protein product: CAWSVGQGIAEQYF.

The CDR3 loop reads CASSLDRTVDTQYF. The DNA of the CDR3 is TGTGCCAGCAGCCTGGACAGGACCGTTGATACGCAGTATTTT. This chain links TRBV5-8 with TRBJ2-3; 7 nucleotides agree with TRBD1. J lost 6 bases, V lost 4 bases, and 8 bases had no gene match. The germline V gene encodes CDR1 SGHTS and CDR2 YDEGEE. The CDR3 spans 14 residues.

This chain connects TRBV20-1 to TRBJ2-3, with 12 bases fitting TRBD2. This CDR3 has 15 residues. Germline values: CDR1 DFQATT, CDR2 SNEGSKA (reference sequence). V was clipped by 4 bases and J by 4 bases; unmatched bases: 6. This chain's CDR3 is CSAISSGRAPDTQYF. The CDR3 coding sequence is TGCAGTGCTATATCTAGCGGGAGGGCCCCAGATACGCAGTATTTT.

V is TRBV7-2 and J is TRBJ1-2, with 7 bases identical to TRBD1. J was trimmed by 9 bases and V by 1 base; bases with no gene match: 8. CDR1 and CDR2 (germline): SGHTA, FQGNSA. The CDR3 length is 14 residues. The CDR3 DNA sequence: TGTGCCAGCAGCTTAGTCGTCAGGGGGTCTAGCTACACCTTC. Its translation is CASSLVVRGSSYTF.

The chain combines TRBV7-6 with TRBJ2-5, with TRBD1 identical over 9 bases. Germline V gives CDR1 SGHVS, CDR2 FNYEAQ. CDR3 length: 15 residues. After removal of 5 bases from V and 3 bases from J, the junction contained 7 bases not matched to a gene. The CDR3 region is CASSTQTGGKETQYF. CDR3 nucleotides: TGTGCCAGCAGCACCCAGACAGGGGGGAAAGAGACCCAGTACTTC.

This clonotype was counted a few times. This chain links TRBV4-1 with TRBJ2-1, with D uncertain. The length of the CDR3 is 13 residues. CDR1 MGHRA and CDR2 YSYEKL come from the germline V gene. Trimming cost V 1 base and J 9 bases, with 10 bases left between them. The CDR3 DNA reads TGCGCCAGCAGCCAAGGTTTGTATGGTGAGCAGTTCTTC. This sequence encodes CASSQGLYGEQFF.

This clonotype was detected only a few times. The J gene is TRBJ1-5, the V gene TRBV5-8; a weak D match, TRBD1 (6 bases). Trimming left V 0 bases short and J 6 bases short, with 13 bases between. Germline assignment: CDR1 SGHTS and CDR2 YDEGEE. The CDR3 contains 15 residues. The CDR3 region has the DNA TGTGCCAGCAGCTTGGAGGTCAGGGGTGGTCAGCCCCAGCATTTT. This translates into CASSLEVRGGQPQHF. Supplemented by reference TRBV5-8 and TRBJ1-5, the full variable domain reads EAGVTQSPTHLIKTRGQQATLRCSPISGHTSVYWYQQALGLGLQFLLWYDEGEERNRGNFPPRFSGRQFPNYSSELNVNALELEDSALYLCASSLEVRGGQPQHFGDGTRLSIL.

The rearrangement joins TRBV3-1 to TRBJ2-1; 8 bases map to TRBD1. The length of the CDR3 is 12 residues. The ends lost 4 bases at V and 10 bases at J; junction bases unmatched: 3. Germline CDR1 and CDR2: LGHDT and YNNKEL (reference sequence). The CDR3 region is CASSPRDREQFF. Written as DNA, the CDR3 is TGTGCCAGCAGCCCCCGGGACAGGGAGCAGTTCTTC.

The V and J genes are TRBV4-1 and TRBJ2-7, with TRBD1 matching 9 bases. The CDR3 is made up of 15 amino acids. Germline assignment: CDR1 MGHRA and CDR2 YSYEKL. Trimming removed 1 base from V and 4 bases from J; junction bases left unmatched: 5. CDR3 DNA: TGCGCCAGCAGCCAAGGACGACAGGGGGTTTACGAGCAGTACTTC. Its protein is CASSQGRQGVYEQYF.

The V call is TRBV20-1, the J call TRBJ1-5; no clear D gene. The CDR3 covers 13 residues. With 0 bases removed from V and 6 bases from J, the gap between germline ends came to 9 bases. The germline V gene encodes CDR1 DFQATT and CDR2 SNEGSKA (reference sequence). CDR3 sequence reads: CSARDRPGQPQHF. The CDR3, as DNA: TGCAGTGCTAGAGATCGGCCCGGTCAGCCCCAGCATTTT.

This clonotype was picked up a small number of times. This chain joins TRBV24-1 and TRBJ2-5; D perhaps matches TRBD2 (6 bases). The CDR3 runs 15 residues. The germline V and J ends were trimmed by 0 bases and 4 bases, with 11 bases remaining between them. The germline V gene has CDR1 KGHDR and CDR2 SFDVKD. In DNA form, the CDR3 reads TGTGCCACCAGTGATTTGCTGGACGGGGGAGAGACCCAGTACTTC. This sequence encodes CATSDLLDGGETQYF.

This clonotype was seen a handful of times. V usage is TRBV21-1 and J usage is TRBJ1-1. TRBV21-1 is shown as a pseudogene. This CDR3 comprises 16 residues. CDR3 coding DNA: TGTGCCAGCAGCAAAGTAAGAGGCAGGCCAAACACTGAAGCTTTCTTT. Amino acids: CASSKVRGRPNTEAFF.

CDR3 loop: CSALTPLASLYNEQFF. The CDR3 bases are TGCAGTGCTTTGACCCCACTAGCGAGCCTTTACAATGAGCAGTTCTTC. The chain employs TRBV20-1 and TRBJ2-1, with 7 bases identical to TRBD2. The germline V gene has CDR1 DFQATT and CDR2 SNEGSKA (reference sequence). V gave up 5 bases and J gave up 4 bases; unmatched junction bases: 14. The CDR3 loop spans 16 amino acids.

CDR3 bases: TGCAGTGCTTTCGTCGCAGGGGGTGGGAAGACCCAGTACTTC. It translates to CSAFVAGGGKTQYF. This sequence joins TRBV20-1 and TRBJ2-5; 7 positions match TRBD1. Germline V gene sequence: CDR1 DFQATT, CDR2 SNEGSKA (reference sequence). With 5 bases clipped from V and 6 bases from J, the junction kept 12 bases outside the gene matches. This CDR3 spans 14 amino acids.

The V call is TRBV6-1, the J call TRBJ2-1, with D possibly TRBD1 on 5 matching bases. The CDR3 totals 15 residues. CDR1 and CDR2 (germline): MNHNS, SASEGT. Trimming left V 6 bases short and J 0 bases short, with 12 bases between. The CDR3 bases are TGTGCCAGCAGCCACAGACAGAGCTCCTACAATGAGCAGTTCTTC. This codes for CASSHRQSSYNEQFF.

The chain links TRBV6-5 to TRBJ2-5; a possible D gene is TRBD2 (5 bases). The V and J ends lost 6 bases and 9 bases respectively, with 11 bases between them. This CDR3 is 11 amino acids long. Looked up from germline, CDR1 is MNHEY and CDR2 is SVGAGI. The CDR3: CASSPGVSQYF. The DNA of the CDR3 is TGTGCCAGCAGCCCCGGGGTGTCCCAGTACTTC.

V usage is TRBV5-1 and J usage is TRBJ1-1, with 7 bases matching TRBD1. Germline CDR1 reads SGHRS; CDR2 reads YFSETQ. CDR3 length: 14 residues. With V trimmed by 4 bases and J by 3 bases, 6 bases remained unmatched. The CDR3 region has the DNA TGCGCCAGCAGCGTGGGGACAGACTACACTGAAGCTTTCTTT. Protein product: CASSVGTDYTEAFF.

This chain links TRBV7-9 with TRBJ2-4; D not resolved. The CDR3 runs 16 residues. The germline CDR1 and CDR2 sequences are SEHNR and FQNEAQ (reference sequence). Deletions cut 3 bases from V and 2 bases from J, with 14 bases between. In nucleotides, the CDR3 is TGTGCCAGCAGCTTTGTGTTGGGTGGGACCAAAAACATTCAGTACTTC. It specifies CASSFVLGGTKNIQYF. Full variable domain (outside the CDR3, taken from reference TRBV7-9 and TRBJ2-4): DTGVSQNPRHKITKRGQNVTFRCDPISEHNRLYWYRQTLGQGPEFLTYFQNEAQLEKSRLLSDRFSAERPKGSFSTLEIQRTEQGDSAMYLCASSFVLGGTKNIQYFGAGTRLSVL.

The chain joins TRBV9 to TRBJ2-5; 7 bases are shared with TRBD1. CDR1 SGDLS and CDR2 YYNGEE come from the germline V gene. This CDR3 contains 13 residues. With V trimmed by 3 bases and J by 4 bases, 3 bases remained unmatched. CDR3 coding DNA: TGTGCCAGCAGCGGACAGGGTACAGAGACCCAGTACTTC. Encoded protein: CASSGQGTETQYF. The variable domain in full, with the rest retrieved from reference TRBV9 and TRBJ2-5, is DSGVTQTPKHLITATGQRVTLRCSPRSGDLSVYWYQQSLDQGLQFLIQYYNGEERAKGNILERFSAQQFPDLHSELNLSSLELGDSALYFCASSGQGTETQYFGPGTRLLVL.

CDR3 sequence (DNA): TGCAGTGCTAGTGACGTTAGCACAGATACGCAGTATTTT. This codes for CSASDVSTDTQYF. V and J are TRBV20-1 and TRBJ2-3; D is ambiguous. Germline-derived CDR1 and CDR2 are DFQATT and SNEGSKA (reference sequence). The CDR3 runs 13 residues. The germline V and J ends were trimmed by 3 bases and 0 bases, with 7 bases remaining between them.

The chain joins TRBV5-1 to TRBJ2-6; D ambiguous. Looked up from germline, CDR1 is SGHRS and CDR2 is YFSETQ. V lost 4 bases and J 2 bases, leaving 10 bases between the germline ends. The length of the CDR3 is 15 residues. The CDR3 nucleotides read TGCGCCAGCAGCACGACCGGCCCTGGGGCCAACGTCCTGACTTTC. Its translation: CASSTTGPGANVLTF.

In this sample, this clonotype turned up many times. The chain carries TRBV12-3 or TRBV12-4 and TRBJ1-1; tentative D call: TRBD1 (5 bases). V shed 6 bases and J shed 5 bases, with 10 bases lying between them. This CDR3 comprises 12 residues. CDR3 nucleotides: TGTGCCAGCAGCTTGCAGGGTACTGAAGCTTTCTTT. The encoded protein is CASSLQGTEAFF.

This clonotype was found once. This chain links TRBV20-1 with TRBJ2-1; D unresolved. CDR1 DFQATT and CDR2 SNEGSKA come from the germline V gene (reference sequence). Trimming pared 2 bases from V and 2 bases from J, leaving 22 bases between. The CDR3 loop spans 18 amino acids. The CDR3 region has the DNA TGCAGTGCTAGATCTCCTCAGCGACACCACCCTACCTACAATGAGCAGTTCTTC. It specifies CSARSPQRHHPTYNEQFF.

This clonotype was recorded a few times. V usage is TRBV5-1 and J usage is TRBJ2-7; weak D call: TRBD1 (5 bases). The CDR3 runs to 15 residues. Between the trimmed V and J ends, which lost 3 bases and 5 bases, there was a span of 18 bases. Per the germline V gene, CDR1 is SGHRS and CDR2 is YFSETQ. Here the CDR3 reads CASSWGAQLRDEQYF. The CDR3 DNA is TGCGCCAGCAGCTGGGGTGCGCAACTCAGGGACGAGCAGTACTTC.

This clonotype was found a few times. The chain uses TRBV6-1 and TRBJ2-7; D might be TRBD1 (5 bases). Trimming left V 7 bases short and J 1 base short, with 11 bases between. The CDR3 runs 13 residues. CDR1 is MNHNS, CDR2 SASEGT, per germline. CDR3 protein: CASTQGWSYEQYF. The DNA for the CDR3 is TGTGCCAGCACCCAGGGATGGTCCTACGAGCAGTACTTC.

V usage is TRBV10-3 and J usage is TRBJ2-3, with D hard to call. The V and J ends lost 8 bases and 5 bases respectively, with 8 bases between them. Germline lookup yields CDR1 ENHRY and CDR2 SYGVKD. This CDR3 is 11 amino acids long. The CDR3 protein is CAIGSLDTQYF. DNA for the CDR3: TGTGCCATCGGATCTTTAGATACGCAGTATTTT.

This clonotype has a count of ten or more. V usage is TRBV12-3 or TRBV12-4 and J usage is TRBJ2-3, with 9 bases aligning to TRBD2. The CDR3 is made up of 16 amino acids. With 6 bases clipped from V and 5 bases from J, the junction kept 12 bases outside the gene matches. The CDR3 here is CASRRAASGARDTQYF. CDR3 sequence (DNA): TGTGCCAGCAGGAGAGCGGCTAGCGGGGCGAGAGATACGCAGTATTTT.